A selection of T cell receptor beta chains follows, all from one sample in a study of cytomegalovirus exposure and HLA in healthy donors. Sequenced by immunoSEQ multiplex PCR; TCRdb stores in-frame clones only, minus some. The sample carries 100,000 to 150,000 clones, roughly 89% recorded once. The sample consisted of PBMCs. These TCRs come from a young woman in good health and CMV-seronegative. Both conserved end residues are part of each CDR3.

>TRBV5-4
CASSRGVGAFF
>TRBV6-5
CASRAFSGNTIYF
>TRBV6-1
CASSEVRTDPNAFF
>TRBV4-2
CASSQALTTRRNQPQHF
>TRBV11-1
CASTKGSYNEQFF
>TRBV11-3
CASSLRGDTEAFF
>TRBV9
CASSAETGEFYGYTF
>TRBV9
CASSVTTGIQSSGNTIYF
>TRBV18
CASSPQGLAGAYEQYF
>TRBV6-6
CASSYRGDHQPQHF
>TRBV4-2
CASSQETNAGTFAQYF
>TRBV7-9
CASSLKAANYGYTF
>TRBV27
CASSLLGAGTEAFF
>TRBV7-9
CASRRDREQFF
>TRBV6-6
CAALRDRNQPQHF
>TRBV6-1
CASSEMYGFGNSPLHF
>TRBV7-6
CASAGGGYGYTF
>TRBV7-6
CASSPNRVQAYEQYF
>TRBV19
CASSPVGDRDYGYTF
>TRBV7-8
CASSSGGSGLYSPLHF
>TRBV5-1
CASSLHKLYGYTF
>TRBV18
CASSPGTSGGLSYNEQFF
>TRBV2
CASSERRGTDTQYF
>TRBV11-3
CASSLGRDTEAFF
>TRBV5-1
CASSLALTSANEQFF
>TRBV9
CASSVVAGGVVDEQFF
>TRBV4-1
CASSRLPLKMTKYEQYF
>TRBV27
CASSLGGGADTEAFF
>TRBV10-2
CASSESRGYHGYTF
>TRBV5-4
CATTRMPGTEAFF
>TRBV19
CASSMVGRNTEAFF
>TRBV5-1
CASSSWTGGTEAFF
>TRBV6-6
CASSYPGQPQHF
>TRBV27
CATSTSSYNEQFF
>TRBV19
CASIGQGLYEQFF
>TRBV18
CASSPRDPGGGRAFF
>TRBV9
CASSVAGAIQETQYF
>TRBV9
CASSAYLTGNTEAFF
>TRBV5-1
CASSPFLPQETQYF
>TRBV7-2
CASSSGGTAVNRYTF
>TRBV7-8
CASSFRQGAPEAFF
>TRBV19
CASSIEGQGIPYNEQFF
>TRBV25-1
CASSEGTGQGRETQYF
>TRBV6-6
CASSYSSGYEQFF
>TRBV4-1
CASTELQGANYGYTF
>TRBV5-4
CASSDYMDSELADTQYF
>TRBV9
CASSLPGGGLSRETQYF
>TRBV7-9
CASRPPTGTGTNEQFF
>TRBV6-5
CASRPPGGKTQYF
>TRBV2
CASSEEGNTEAFF
>TRBV6-5
CASRTGGERGNTIYF
>TRBV5-6
CASSLGSGFSEAFF
>TRBV4-2
CASSPRSGGNQPQHF
>TRBV4-2
CASSQSIGQSSGNTIYF
>TRBV28
CASSGPRLGDTGELFF